The clone carrying this TCR beta chain was detected ten times or more. These data are taken from a study of T-cell reconstitution after alpha-beta-depleted transplantation in children. Construction of the TCRbeta library involved unique molecular identifiers. TCRdb analysed the PCR reads with MiXCR anew, one entry per CDR3 protein. The table records approximately 300,000 distinct CDR3 sequences, 11% of them present only once. The CDR3 sequence is 16 residues long. The V end was cut by 0 bases, the J end by 6 bases, with 19 bases between. The germline gives CDR1 SGDLS, CDR2 YYNGEE. J is TRBJ2-7 and V is TRBV9, with D possibly being TRBD2 (6 bases). The sequencing used peripheral blood, collected 180 days after TCRalphabeta/CD19-depleted stem cell transplant. The clonotype comes from a male patient aged 2 to 9 who had a stem cell transplant for chronic granulomatous disease, so the T cells may come from the graft donor. CDR3 protein: CASSVEGGTKGSEQYF. The CDR3 nucleotides are TGTGCCAGCAGCGTAGAAGGAGGGACCAAGGGCTCCGAGCAGTACTTC.